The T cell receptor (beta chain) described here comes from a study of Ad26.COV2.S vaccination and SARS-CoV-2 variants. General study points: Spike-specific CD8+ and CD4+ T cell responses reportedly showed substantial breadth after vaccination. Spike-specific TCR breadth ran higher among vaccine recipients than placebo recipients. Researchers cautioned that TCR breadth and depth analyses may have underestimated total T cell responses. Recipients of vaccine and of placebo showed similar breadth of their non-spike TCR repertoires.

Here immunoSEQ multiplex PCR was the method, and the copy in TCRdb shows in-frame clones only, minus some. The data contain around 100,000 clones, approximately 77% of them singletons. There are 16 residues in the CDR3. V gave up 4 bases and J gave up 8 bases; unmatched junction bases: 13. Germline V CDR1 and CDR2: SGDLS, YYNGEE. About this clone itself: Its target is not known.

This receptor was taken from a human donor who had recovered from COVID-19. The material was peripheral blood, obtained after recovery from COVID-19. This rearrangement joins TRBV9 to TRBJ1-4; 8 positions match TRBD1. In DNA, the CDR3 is TGTGCCAGCAGCAACCACAACCCAGGGGGCGGGGAAAAACTGTTTTTT. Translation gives CASSNHNPGGGEKLFF.